Listed below are T cell receptor beta chains from one sample, sequenced in a study of T cell responses to AZD1222 COVID-19 vaccine. The data were produced by immunoSEQ multiplex PCR, yet TCRdb's version contains in-frame clones alone and is incomplete. The sample carries 100,000 to 150,000 clones, roughly 90% recorded once. Sequencing was performed on peripheral blood, taken 28 days after the second AZD1222 dose. Receptors were obtained from an adult who received the AZD1222 COVID-19 vaccine. The CDR3 runs from the conserved cysteine through the conserved F or W. The D gene is left open where the match is weak. Clone size is given for some rows only: seen once, a few or many times, or a class if the clone is expanded.

D	V	size	J	CDR3	DNA
.	TRBV7-9	medium-sized	TRBJ2-2	CASSKDFPGELFF	TGTGCCAGCAGCAAAGACTTCCCCGGGGAGCTGTTTTTT
TRBD2	TRBV19	.	TRBJ2-7	CASSIDGGSIPYEQYF	TGTGCCAGTAGTATAGACGGCGGGAGTATCCCCTACGAGCAGTACTTC
.	TRBV3-1/TRBV3-2	.	TRBJ1-2	CASSSPGEGDYGYTF	TGTGCCAGCAGCTCCCCAGGAGAAGGGGACTATGGCTACACCTTC
TRBD1	TRBV5-4	.	TRBJ1-3	CASSTRGQGAGNTIYF	TGTGCCAGCAGCACCCGAGGACAGGGGGCTGGAAACACCATATATTTT
.	TRBV5-1	.	TRBJ1-1	CASSTQGGHTEAFF	TGCGCCAGCAGCACTCAGGGAGGTCACACTGAAGCTTTCTTT
TRBD2	TRBV7-8	.	TRBJ2-1	CATKATSGSNEQFF	TGTGCCACCAAAGCGACTAGCGGGAGTAATGAGCAGTTCTTC
TRBD1	TRBV28	few	TRBJ2-2	CASRPLGTDHTGELFF	TGTGCCAGCAGACCACTAGGGACAGACCACACCGGGGAGCTGTTTTTT
TRBD1	TRBV15	.	TRBJ1-3	CATSRQGAGNTIYF	TGTGCCACCAGCAGACAGGGGGCTGGAAACACCATATATTTT
TRBD1	TRBV2	.	TRBJ1-4	CASTSGTGNEKLFF	TGTGCCAGCACCTCCGGGACAGGGAACGAAAAACTGTTTTTT
TRBD1	TRBV13	.	TRBJ2-2	CASSVRQGANGELFF	TGTGCCAGCAGCGTAAGACAGGGGGCAAACGGGGAGCTGTTTTTT
TRBD2	TRBV28	.	TRBJ2-7	CASVGGSWYEQYF	TGTGCCAGCGTTGGCGGGAGCTGGTACGAGCAGTACTTC
.	TRBV7-2	.	TRBJ2-7	CASSLERGLSSSYEQYF	TGTGCCAGCAGCTTAGAAAGGGGTCTTTCTTCTTCCTACGAGCAGTACTTC
.	TRBV28	few	TRBJ2-3	CASSSARVAATDTQYF	TGTGCCAGCAGTTCCGCCCGGGTGGCTGCCACAGATACGCAGTATTTT
.	TRBV5-1	.	TRBJ1-2	CASSFPGWGYTF	TGCGCCAGCAGCTTTCCGGGTTGGGGCTACACCTTC
TRBD2	TRBV18	.	TRBJ2-1	CASSQAGEGNEQFF	TGTGCCAGCTCACAGGCGGGAGAGGGAAATGAGCAGTTCTTC
TRBD2	TRBV3-1/TRBV3-2	.	TRBJ2-7	CASSPPGLASREQYF	TGTGCCAGCAGCCCACCAGGACTAGCATCCCGCGAGCAGTACTTC
.	TRBV6-5	once	TRBJ2-7	CASGIYEQYF	TGTGCCAGCGGGATCTACGAGCAGTACTTC
.	TRBV5-1	.	TRBJ1-6	CASSYGGGSSYNSPLHF	TGCGCCAGCAGCTACGGGGGCGGGAGCTCCTATAATTCACCCCTCCACTTT
TRBD2	TRBV9	.	TRBJ2-5	CASSPSGGGGQETQYF	TGTGCCAGCAGCCCCTCCGGCGGGGGGGGGCAAGAGACCCAGTACTTC